The 5 T cell receptor beta chains below come from one sample, sequenced in a study of vaccination effects on CD4 cells after COVID-19. Antigen-specific CD4+ T cells were expanded (with viral peptide pools) by the ViraFEST assay ahead of sequencing. Scientists isolated CD4+ T cells after an approximately 10-day culture period ended. Each person got two doses of an mRNA SARS-CoV-2 vaccine, BNT162b2 or mRNA-1273. These receptors lack a known antigen. Only in-frame clones appear in the TCRdb table, and some are missing; sequencing was by immunoSEQ multiplex PCR. The repertoire holds more than 40,000 clones, with 65% to 80% as singletons. The sequenced sample was CD4+ T cells from PBMCs cultured with HCoV-OC43 spike peptides, obtained after COVID-19 vaccination. As to subset: HCoV-OC43 spike overlapping peptide pool stimulation. Receptor source: a human donor who received a COVID-19 vaccine.

A remark on this clone: This clone may be a read error of a much larger clone one base away. Distinct nucleotide sequences in the sample also encode this CDR3. The chain recombines TRBV2 with TRBJ1-1; D might be TRBD1 (5 bases). The CDR3 has 13 amino acids. Looked up from germline, CDR1 is SNHLY and CDR2 is FYNNEI. Deletions cut 4 bases from V and 1 base from J, with 7 bases between. The CDR3 nucleotides are TGTGCCAGCAGTGTGGGGGAGAACACTGAAGCTTTCTTT. This codes for CASSVGENTEAFF.

This chain joins TRBV6-5 and TRBJ2-1; TRBD2 might be the D (6 bases). The CDR3 loop spans 13 amino acids. Per germline, CDR1 MNHEY and CDR2 SVGAGI. V lost 8 bases to trimming and J lost 6 bases, with 14 bases between them. The DNA for the CDR3 is TGTGCCAGCTCCAAATTGGGGGGCAATGAGCAGTTCTTC. Protein product: CASSKLGGNEQFF.

The chain couples TRBV6-5 to TRBJ1-3; D is unclear. Germline loops: CDR1 MNHEY, CDR2 SVGAGI. V was cut by 7 bases and J by 2 bases, with 6 bases left in between. This CDR3 is 12 amino acids long. The CDR3 DNA reads TGTGCCAGCATGGATCCTGGAAACACCATATATTTT. Its translation: CASMDPGNTIYF.

This clone is a singleton in its sample. The chain employs TRBV5-1 and TRBJ1-5; a possible D gene is TRBD1 (5 bases). From germline, CDR1 is SGHRS and CDR2 YFSETQ. The V end was cut by 4 bases, the J end by 4 bases, with 15 bases between. The CDR3 runs to 15 residues. The CDR3 loop reads CASSPAGQANQPQHF. The CDR3 DNA follows: TGCGCCAGCAGCCCCGCAGGGCAGGCAAATCAGCCCCAGCATTTT.

The gene calls are TRBV27 and TRBJ2-2, with D unresolved. V was cut by 6 bases and J by 0 bases, with 11 bases left in between. This CDR3 region has 15 residues. Germline loops: CDR1 MNHEY, CDR2 SMNVEV (reference sequence). CDR3 protein: CASRDRKTNTGELFF. The CDR3 coding sequence is TGTGCCAGCAGGGACCGGAAAACGAACACCGGGGAGCTGTTTTTT.